The 24 T cell receptor beta chains listed next were all sequenced from one sample in a study of T cell responses to AZD1222 COVID-19 vaccine. Assay: immunoSEQ multiplex PCR; the TCRdb copy retains only in-frame clones and omits some. The profile shows tens of thousands of clones, about four fifths of them singletons. Sequencing used peripheral blood, obtained 28 days after the second AZD1222 dose. These receptors were obtained from an adult who received the AZD1222 COVID-19 vaccine.

V and J are TRBV6-2 or TRBV6-3 and TRBJ2-7; 8 positions agree with TRBD2. Germline CDR1 reads MNHEY; CDR2 reads SVGEGT. The trim removed 5 bases at V and 5 bases at J, leaving 8 bases unmatched. The CDR3 has 14 residues. CDR3 sequence (DNA): TGTGCCAGCAGTCGCAGCGGGAGTGGTCACGAGCAGTACTTC. This gives the protein CASSRSGSGHEQYF.

This sequence joins TRBV3-1 (or the pseudogene TRBV3-2) and TRBJ1-2, with D possibly TRBD1 on 5 matching bases. Trimming cost V 5 bases and J 0 bases, with 13 bases left between them. The CDR3 loop spans 15 amino acids. Germline loops: CDR1 LGHDT, CDR2 YNNKEL (reference sequence). In nucleotides, the CDR3 is TGTGCCAGCAGCATCCGACAGCTAGCTAACTATGGCTACACCTTC. This translates into CASSIRQLANYGYTF.

V is TRBV2 and J is TRBJ2-1; 14 nucleotides match TRBD2. Trimming at V came to 0 bases and at J to 13 bases, leaving 2 bases not matched to a gene. The CDR3 totals 14 residues. Germline assignment: CDR1 SNHLY and CDR2 FYNNEI. DNA for the CDR3: TGTGCCAGCAGTGAAGCGGGACTAGCGGGAGCTCAGTTCTTC. Translating it yields CASSEAGLAGAQFF.

The rearrangement joins TRBV19 to TRBJ2-3, with D maybe TRBD2 (6 bases). CDR1 LNHDA and CDR2 SQIVND come from the germline V gene (reference sequence). The CDR3 length is 13 residues. The V end lost 7 bases, the J end lost 5 bases, and 13 bases lay between the germline ends. The CDR3 spells CASTTRRGDTQYF. The CDR3 bases are TGTGCCAGTACCACCAGGAGGGGAGATACGCAGTATTTT.

Only a few counts were recorded for this clone. V is TRBV3-1 (or the pseudogene TRBV3-2) and J is TRBJ2-7; 7 nucleotides align to TRBD2. The CDR3 is 14 amino acids. The germline V gene has CDR1 LGHDT and CDR2 YNNKEL (reference sequence). Trimming removed 1 base from V and 6 bases from J; junction bases left unmatched: 6. CDR3 sequence (DNA): TGTGCCAGCAGCCAAGTCGGGTCGGGGGGCGAGCAGTACTTC. It specifies CASSQVGSGGEQYF.

The chain employs TRBV6-5 and TRBJ1-1, with 8 bases identical to TRBD1. Germline CDR1 is MNHEY and CDR2 is SVGAGI. This CDR3 has 14 amino acids. J lost 7 bases, V lost 2 bases, and 6 bases had no gene match. CDR3 region: CASSYLDRGIEAFF. The CDR3, as DNA: TGTGCCAGCAGTTACCTTGACAGGGGTATTGAAGCTTTCTTT.

V usage is TRBV5-1 and J usage is TRBJ1-1; D is unclear. V lost 0 bases to trimming and J lost 1 base, with 13 bases between them. The germline V gene has CDR1 SGHRS and CDR2 YFSETQ. There are 16 residues in the CDR3. The CDR3 spells CASSLDTRDSNTEAFF. In nucleotides, the CDR3 is TGCGCCAGCAGCTTGGATACGCGGGATTCGAACACTGAAGCTTTCTTT.

The V gene is TRBV27, the J gene TRBJ2-1; D is unresolved. CDR3 length: 15 amino acids. V lost 4 bases and J lost 1, with 11 bases in between. CDR1 and CDR2 from the germline V gene are MNHEY and SMNVEV (reference sequence). CDR3 amino acids: CASSSSRDSYNEQFF. The CDR3 nucleotides are TGTGCCAGCAGTTCCTCGCGCGATTCCTACAATGAGCAGTTCTTC.

The V and J genes are TRBV30 and TRBJ1-4; D uncertain. From germline, CDR1 is GTSNPN and CDR2 SVGIG (reference sequence). V dropped 2 bases and J dropped 7 bases, with 11 bases sitting between them. CDR3 size: 13 residues. The CDR3 here is CAWSPGPTEKLFF. Here the CDR3 DNA reads TGTGCCTGGAGTCCAGGTCCTACTGAAAAACTGTTTTTT. Complete variable domain (other parts from reference TRBV30 and TRBJ1-4): SQTIHQWPATLVQPVGSPLSLECTVEGTSNPNLYWYRQAAGRGLQLLFYSVGIGQISSEVPQNLSASRPQDRQFILSSKKLLLSDSGFYLCAWSPGPTEKLFFGSGTQLSVL.

The V and J genes are TRBV5-1 and TRBJ1-1; tentative D call: TRBD1 (5 bases). Per the germline V gene, CDR1 is SGHRS and CDR2 is YFSETQ. The V end was cut by 0 bases, the J end by 8 bases, with 11 bases between. The CDR3 length is 13 residues. CDR3 sequence reads: CASSLGTSEEAFF. CDR3 in DNA: TGCGCCAGCAGCTTGGGGACAAGTGAAGAAGCTTTCTTT.

The chain employs TRBV11-2 and TRBJ1-4, with TRBD1 matching 8 bases. The germline V gene has CDR1 SGHAT and CDR2 FQNNGV. There are 15 residues in the CDR3. Unmatched junction bases numbered 7, after V lost 4 bases and J lost 6 bases. This chain's CDR3 is CASSSYRGGHEKLFF. The CDR3 DNA reads as TGTGCCAGCAGCTCATACAGGGGGGGGCATGAAAAACTGTTTTTT.

The V call is TRBV4-3, the J call TRBJ1-4; 9 nucleotides line up with TRBD1. The CDR3 extends over 16 amino acids. V shed 4 bases and J 8 bases; nucleotides not matched to a gene: 11. Per the germline V gene, CDR1 is LGHNA and CDR2 is YSLEER. The DNA for the CDR3 is TGCGCCAGCAGCCGAGAACCGGGACAGGGAGGGGAAAAACTGTTTTTT. This gives the protein CASSREPGQGGEKLFF.

The chain employs TRBV9 and TRBJ1-2; 7 bases agree with TRBD1. From germline, CDR1 is SGDLS and CDR2 YYNGEE. V was clipped by 5 bases and J by 4 bases; unmatched bases: 11. This CDR3 is built from 15 residues. DNA for the CDR3: TGTGCCAGCAGTCCTCATGGGACAGAGACCTATGGCTACACCTTC. Residues: CASSPHGTETYGYTF.

This sequence joins TRBV29-1 and TRBJ2-1, with D possibly being TRBD2 (6 bases). This CDR3 contains 10 residues. Germline assignment: CDR1 SQVTM and CDR2 ANQGSEA. The V end was cut by 4 bases, the J end by 8 bases, with 6 bases between. Here the CDR3 DNA reads TGCAGCGTTGGGGGGGATGAGCAGTTCTTC. The encoded protein is CSVGGDEQFF.

The gene calls are TRBV11-3 and TRBJ2-1, with D hard to call. The CDR3 is 13 residues long. V was trimmed by 5 bases and J by 7 bases, leaving 12 bases between them. Per germline, CDR1 SGHNT and CDR2 YENEEA. CDR3 amino acids: CASSQDRRNEQFF. In DNA, the CDR3 is TGTGCCAGCAGCCAGGACCGTCGTAATGAGCAGTTCTTC.

The V and J genes are TRBV5-4 and TRBJ1-1, with TRBD1 matching 9 bases. Germline V CDR1 and CDR2: SGHNT, YYREEE (reference sequence). The junction had 9 bases not matched to a gene; V was cut back by 4 bases and J by 2 bases. The CDR3 totals 16 residues. The CDR3 spells CASSPTGGWGNTEAFF. As DNA, the CDR3 is TGTGCCAGCAGCCCCACAGGGGGCTGGGGAAACACTGAAGCTTTCTTT.

The J gene is TRBJ2-5, the V gene TRBV28; D ambiguous. Germline V CDR1 and CDR2: MDHEN, SYDVKM. This CDR3 spans 14 amino acids. Between the trimmed V and J ends, which lost 6 bases and 5 bases, there was a span of 16 bases. This CDR3 is CASSTPVHGETQYF. CDR3 DNA sequence: TGTGCCAGCAGCACCCCTGTGCATGGCGAGACCCAGTACTTC.

V is TRBV12-3 or TRBV12-4 and J is TRBJ2-1; maybe TRBD2 (5 bases). Between the trimmed V and J ends, which lost 3 bases and 8 bases, there was a span of 11 bases. CDR3 length: 13 residues. The CDR3, as DNA: TGTGCCAGCAGTTTCTCGGGGTCGGATGAGCAGTTCTTC. This gives the protein CASSFSGSDEQFF.

The rearrangement joins TRBV7-9 to TRBJ2-7, with 15 bases that match TRBD2. From germline, CDR1 is SEHNR and CDR2 FQNEAQ (reference sequence). Trimming at V came to 10 bases and at J to 0 bases, leaving 7 bases not matched to a gene. The CDR3 runs 16 residues. The DNA of the CDR3 is TGTGCCACCCGGACTAGCGGGAGGGCCAGCTCCTACGAGCAGTACTTC. The encoded protein is CATRTSGRASSYEQYF.

This clone has just one count. This chain uses TRBV28 with TRBJ2-2, with a tentative D call TRBD2 (5 bases). Germline V gives CDR1 MDHEN, CDR2 SYDVKM. The CDR3 extends over 16 amino acids. Trimming pared 1 base from V and 0 bases from J, leaving 9 bases between. CDR3 sequence reads: CASSLFSGTNTGELFF. The CDR3, as DNA: TGTGCCAGCAGTTTATTCAGCGGAACGAACACCGGGGAGCTGTTTTTT. Drawing the rest from reference TRBV28 and TRBJ2-2, the complete variable domain is DVKVTQSSRYLVKRTGEKVFLECVQDMDHENMFWYRQDPGLGLRLIYFSYDVKMKEKGDIPEGYSVSREKKERFSLILESASTNQTSMYLCASSLFSGTNTGELFFGEGSRLTVL.

This clone was detected only a few times. The rearrangement uses TRBV4-1 and TRBJ1-1; perhaps TRBD1 as D (5 bases). Germline CDR1 reads MGHRA; CDR2 reads YSYEKL. CDR3 size: 14 residues. V was pared by 4 bases and J by 10 bases, with 19 bases between. CDR3 nucleotides: TGCGCCAGCAGCCCCCCCGGGACCCCCTTTAGAGCTTTCTTT. It translates to CASSPPGTPFRAFF.

The chain links TRBV24-1 to TRBJ2-1, with 8 positions matching TRBD2. CDR1 is KGHDR and CDR2 is SFDVKD in the germline V gene. With V trimmed by 4 bases and J by 9 bases, 10 bases remained unmatched. This CDR3 contains 15 residues. The chain's CDR3 is CATSDGAGVRVEQFF. Written as DNA, the CDR3 is TGTGCCACCAGTGACGGAGCGGGGGTGAGAGTTGAGCAGTTCTTC.

The chain uses TRBV25-1 and TRBJ1-6; D perhaps matches TRBD1 (5 bases). V gave up 4 bases and J gave up 3 bases, with 10 bases separating them. CDR1 and CDR2 (germline): MGHDK, SYGVNS. The CDR3 runs 15 residues. The CDR3 reads CASSGPRGYNSPLHF. CDR3 in DNA: TGTGCCAGCAGTGGACCGAGGGGCTATAATTCACCCCTCCACTTT.

The CDR3 DNA sequence: TGTGCCAGCAGAAGAGGACAATCCTACGAGCAGTACTTC. The encoded protein is CASRRGQSYEQYF. The chain has TRBV12-3 or TRBV12-4 and TRBJ2-7; a possible D gene is TRBD1 (5 bases). V was pared by 6 bases and J by 1 base, with 10 bases between. This CDR3 is 13 amino acids long.